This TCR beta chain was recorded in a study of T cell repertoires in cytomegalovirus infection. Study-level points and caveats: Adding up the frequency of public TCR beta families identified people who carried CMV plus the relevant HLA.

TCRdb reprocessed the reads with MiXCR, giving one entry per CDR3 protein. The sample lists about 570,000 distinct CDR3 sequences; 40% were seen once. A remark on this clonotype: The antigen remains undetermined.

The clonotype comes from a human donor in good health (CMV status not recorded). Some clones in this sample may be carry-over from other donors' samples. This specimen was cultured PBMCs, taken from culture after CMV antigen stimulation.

Here the CDR3 DNA reads TGCAGTGCCCAACAGGGGTCGGGTGAGCAGTTCTTC. Its protein product is CSAQQGSGEQFF. J is TRBJ2-1 and V is TRBV20-1, with 7 bases fitting TRBD1. This CDR3 is 12 amino acids long. V trimming: 6 bases; J trimming: 9 bases; junction bases outside the gene matches: 8. Germline loops: CDR1 DFQATT, CDR2 SNEGSKA (reference sequence).